A single sample gave rise to the 19 T cell receptor beta chains below, sequenced in a study of blood T cells in healthy people across ages. Primers used in a second PCR of roughly 7 to 11 cycles were a sample-barcoded 5' primer and a J-beta primer mix. TCRdb reprocessed the 5' RACE reads with MiXCR, giving one entry per CDR3 protein. This repertoire shows over 600,000 distinct CDR3 sequences, about half found once; its top ten account for over 15%. Material for sequencing was blood. These receptor sequences come from a man older than 75 in good health.

Details on this clonotype: A read error may account for a junction end that differs from germline. V is TRBV12-3 or TRBV12-4 and J is TRBJ2-4; TRBD1 agrees at 9 bases. The CDR3 is 20 amino acids. CDR3 bases: TGTGTCAGCAGTTCCAACACACAGGGGGCAGGGTATGGGGCCAAAAACATTCAGTACTTC. Translated: CVSSSNTQGAGYGAKNIQYF.

The chain combines TRBV5-1 with TRBJ2-3, with 14 bases fitting TRBD2. CDR1 is SGHRS and CDR2 is YFSETQ in the germline V gene. V lost 4 bases to trimming and J lost 9 bases; unmatched junction nucleotides: 7. The CDR3 consists of 15 residues. CDR3 protein: CASSPGTSGGSTQYF. As DNA, the CDR3 is TGCGCCAGCAGCCCAGGGACTAGCGGGGGCTCGACGCAGTATTTT. The complete variable domain, with remaining parts taken from reference TRBV5-1 and TRBJ2-3, reads KAGVTQTPRYLIKTRGQQVTLSCSPISGHRSVSWYQQTPGQGLQFLFEYFSETQRNKGNFPGRFSGRQFSNSRSEMNVSTLELGDSALYLCASSPGTSGGSTQYFGPGTRLTVL.

This clonotype was detected only a few times. The CDR3 protein is CATWGGRALNTQYF. CDR3 coding DNA: TGTGCCACATGGGGCGGGAGGGCACTAAATACGCAGTATTTT. The gene calls are TRBV28 and TRBJ2-3; 9 bases align to TRBD2. V lost 10 bases, J lost 7 bases, and 12 bases stayed unmatched. CDR3 size: 14 residues. CDR1 and CDR2 from the germline V gene are MDHEN and SYDVKM. The whole variable domain, remainder taken from reference TRBV28 and TRBJ2-3, is DVKVTQSSRYLVKRTGEKVFLECVQDMDHENMFWYRQDPGLGLRLIYFSYDVKMKEKGDIPEGYSVSREKKERFSLILESASTNQTSMYLCATWGGRALNTQYFGPGTRLTVL.

This clonotype came up a few times. This sequence joins TRBV10-3 and TRBJ2-3; 9 bases map to TRBD2. The CDR3 covers 14 residues. V was clipped by 5 bases and J by 6 bases; unmatched bases: 6. CDR1 and CDR2 from the germline V gene are ENHRY and SYGVKD. CDR3 protein: CAISLAGEFDTQYF. In nucleotides, the CDR3 is TGTGCCATCAGTTTAGCGGGAGAGTTCGATACGCAGTATTTT.

The chain recombines TRBV7-2 with TRBJ2-1; D might be TRBD2 (6 bases). This CDR3 is 14 amino acids long. Germline CDR1 and CDR2: SGHTA and FQGNSA. The germline V and J ends were trimmed by 6 bases and 6 bases, with 15 bases remaining between them. CDR3 nucleotide sequence: TGTGCCAGCAGTTCCAATAGCGGTTCCAATGAGCAGTTCTTC. This sequence encodes CASSSNSGSNEQFF.

This rearrangement joins TRBV5-1 to TRBJ1-2; D remains ambiguous. Trimming stripped 0 bases from V and 4 bases from J, with 4 bases between. This CDR3 is built from 12 residues. Per the germline V gene, CDR1 is SGHRS and CDR2 is YFSETQ. The CDR3 nucleotides are TGCGCCAGCAGCTTGGCGCCCTATGGCTACACCTTC. Translating it yields CASSLAPYGYTF. Full variable domain (remainder filled in from reference TRBV5-1 and TRBJ1-2): KAGVTQTPRYLIKTRGQQVTLSCSPISGHRSVSWYQQTPGQGLQFLFEYFSETQRNKGNFPGRFSGRQFSNSRSEMNVSTLELGDSALYLCASSLAPYGYTFGSGTRLTVV.

This clonotype was recorded a few times. The CDR3 DNA reads as TGTGCCAGCAGTTTATCTGGGAGTCGAGCTGGCTACACCTTC. Translated, it gives CASSLSGSRAGYTF. The chain employs TRBV27 and TRBJ1-2, with D hard to call. With 0 bases removed from V and 7 bases from J, the gap between germline ends came to 12 bases. The CDR3 consists of 14 residues. Germline V CDR1 and CDR2: MNHEY, SMNVEV (reference sequence).

This clonotype was detected only once. Given a much more abundant clone one base away, this may be a read error. The chain recombines TRBV4-3 with TRBJ2-7, with TRBD2 matching 7 bases. The assigned J gene may be wrong: the sequence end matches TRBJ2-5 better. Germline CDR1 LGHNA, CDR2 YSLEER. The CDR3 is 15 residues long. CDR3 sequence (DNA): TGCACCAGCAGCCAAGGGTATGCGGGAGCTGAGACCCAGTACTTC. Translating gives CTSSQGYAGAETQYF.

This clonotype turned up a few times. The rearrangement links TRBV20-1 to TRBJ2-4; 8 bases agree with TRBD1. The CDR3 spans 15 residues. CDR1 is DFQATT, CDR2 SNEGSKA, per germline (reference sequence). Trimming at V came to 1 base and at J to 5 bases, leaving 7 bases not matched to a gene. The CDR3: CSARVPQGEENIQYF. DNA for the CDR3: TGCAGTGCTAGAGTACCACAGGGGGAGGAAAACATTCAGTACTTC.

Here the CDR3 DNA reads TGTGCCTCTCGGACAGGGGCCTACTACGAGCAGTACTTC. This codes for CASRTGAYYEQYF. The V and J genes are TRBV12-3 or TRBV12-4 and TRBJ2-7, with 9 bases identical to TRBD1. The junction had 8 bases not matched to a gene; V was cut back by 11 bases and J by 3 bases. This CDR3 has 13 amino acids.

The gene calls are TRBV29-1 and TRBJ1-6; D is undetermined. V was trimmed by 5 bases and J by 4 bases, leaving 18 bases between them. Germline lookup yields CDR1 SQVTM and CDR2 ANQGSEA. This CDR3 spans 16 amino acids. This CDR3 reads CSVRTEVEAYNSPLHF. The DNA for the CDR3 is TGCAGCGTTCGCACAGAAGTAGAGGCTTATAATTCACCCCTCCACTTT. The whole variable domain, filled in from reference TRBV29-1 and TRBJ1-6, reads SAVISQKPSRDICQRGTSLTIQCQVDSQVTMMFWYRQQPGQSLTLIATANQGSEATYESGFVIDKFPISRPNLTFSTLTVSNMSPEDSSIYLCSVRTEVEAYNSPLHFGNGTRLTVT.

A word on this clonotype: The junction departs from the called germline gene at one end, perhaps through a read error. The chain recombines TRBV12-3 or TRBV12-4 with TRBJ1-5; TRBD1 agrees at 11 bases. The length of the CDR3 is 17 residues. CDR3 in amino acids: CASSLGQGGLSNQPRHF. The CDR3 DNA follows: TGTGCCAGCAGTTTGGGACAGGGGGGATTAAGCAATCAGCCCCGGCATTTT.

This chain connects TRBV2 to TRBJ2-4, with 10 bases lining up with TRBD1. Germline V CDR1 and CDR2: SNHLY, FYNNEI. This CDR3 has 15 amino acids. J gave up 2 bases and V 4 bases, and 2 bases lay outside the gene matches. DNA of the CDR3: TGTGCCAGCAGTGGACAGGGGGCAACCAAAAACATTCAGTACTTC. Protein: CASSGQGATKNIQYF. The full variable domain, its missing parts supplied by reference TRBV2 and TRBJ2-4, is EPEVTQTPSHQVTQMGQEVILRCVPISNHLYFYWYRQILGQKVEFLVSFYNNEISEKSEIFDDQFSVERPDGSNFTLKIRSTKLEDSAMYFCASSGQGATKNIQYFGAGTRLSVL.

This clonotype was observed a handful of times. The chain recombines TRBV29-1 with TRBJ2-7; TRBD1 matches at 8 bases. CDR3 length: 14 residues. Germline lookup yields CDR1 SQVTM and CDR2 ANQGSEA. The J segment lost 2 bases and the V segment lost 6 bases, leaving 9 bases of the junction unmatched. CDR3 sequence: CSVNGQGGTYEQYF. Written as DNA, the CDR3 is TGCAGCGTGAACGGACAGGGTGGGACCTACGAGCAGTACTTC.

The V gene is TRBV12-3 or TRBV12-4, the J gene TRBJ1-6, with D possibly matching TRBD1 (6 bases). Trimming stripped 8 bases from V and 7 bases from J, with 21 bases between. The CDR3 extends over 16 amino acids. CDR3 DNA: TGTGCCAGCGGACTAACGGGGGCGCAGGGGAATTCACCCCTCCACTTT. Translation: CASGLTGAQGNSPLHF.

The chain carries TRBV10-3 and TRBJ1-3; D remains unclear. The CDR3 contains 15 residues. V shed 2 bases and J shed 3 bases, with 11 bases lying between them. Germline values: CDR1 ENHRY, CDR2 SYGVKD. The CDR3 loop is CAISEGRVGGNTIYF. CDR3 nucleotide sequence: TGTGCCATCAGTGAGGGACGAGTGGGTGGAAACACCATATATTTT.

J is TRBJ1-2 and V is TRBV7-2; D not certain. Trimming took 0 bases from V and 1 from J, leaving 9 bases between them. CDR3 size: 15 residues. Germline V gene lookup returns CDR1 SGHTA and CDR2 FQGNSA. The CDR3 nucleotides read TGTGCCAGCAGCTTAGCGAGGGCGGGTAACTATGGCTACACCTTC. The encoded protein is CASSLARAGNYGYTF.

The gene calls are TRBV12-3 or TRBV12-4 and TRBJ2-1; tentatively, D is TRBD1 (5 bases). Between the trimmed V and J ends, which lost 6 bases and 4 bases, there was a span of 16 bases. This CDR3 has 15 amino acids. CDR3 region: CASSDSDKTYNEQFF. Here the CDR3 DNA reads TGTGCCAGCAGCGATTCGGACAAAACTTACAATGAGCAGTTCTTC.

The chain uses TRBV20-1 and TRBJ2-7, with D unresolved. The germline V and J ends were trimmed by 5 bases and 5 bases, with 13 bases remaining between them. This CDR3 is 12 amino acids long. Per the germline V gene, CDR1 is DFQATT and CDR2 is SNEGSKA (reference sequence). The CDR3 is CSAWESTDEQYF. Written as DNA, the CDR3 is TGCAGTGCTTGGGAATCGACGGACGAGCAGTACTTC.